This T cell receptor beta chain was recorded in a study of blood T cell repertoires in COVID-19. TCRdb's table, derived via immunoSEQ multiplex PCR, lists solely in-frame clones and lacks some. The sample carries 200,000 to 250,000 clones, approximately 80% recorded once. The CDR3 totals 15 residues. Trimming removed 0 bases from V and 4 bases from J, with 10 bases in between. Looked up from germline, CDR1 is SGHRS and CDR2 is YFSETQ. This chain links TRBV5-1 with TRBJ1-4; D gene unclear. Sequencing was done on a sample of peripheral blood. The sequence came from a woman older than 75 with COVID-19, enrolled during active disease. CDR3 sequence (DNA): TGCGCCAGCAGCTTGGCCGGTACAGTTAATGAAAAACTGTTTTTT. Its translation: CASSLAGTVNEKLFF.